This T cell receptor (beta chain) was sequenced for a study of breast tumors, draining lymph nodes, adjacent tissues. The study, taken as a whole, reports: Findings are consistent with lymph node origin and intratumoral expansion of most tumor T cells. Luminal-like breast cancer showed significantly greater tumor-nontumor repertoire similarity than basal-like breast cancer did. Tumor repertoires ranked between lymph nodes and nontumor tissue in diversity, with V and J gene preferences. Data only fit, rather than demonstrated, lymph node origin of most tumor T cells.

This clonotype was counted at least ten times. Its specificity is not known. MiXCR, run by TCRdb on the multiplex PCR reads, gives a single entry per CDR3 protein. The data show approximately 40,000 distinct CDR3 sequences, just over 35% seen once. V dropped 2 bases and J dropped 4 bases, with 9 bases sitting between them. Looked up from germline, CDR1 is LNHDA and CDR2 is SQIVND (reference sequence). The CDR3 is 14 residues long. This TCR was recovered from a female donor with breast cancer. Some clones in this sample may be carry-over from other donors' samples. The chain carries TRBV19 and TRBJ2-1, with D possibly being TRBD2 (6 bases). The specimen was breast tumor tissue. CDR3 sequence: CASSIIAEYNEQFF. The DNA for the CDR3 is TGTGCCAGTAGTATAATAGCGGAATACAATGAGCAGTTCTTC.